Shown below are 15 T cell receptor beta chains from a single sample sequenced in a study of blood T cell repertoires in COVID-19 (TCRdb year 2020). The library relied on the immunoSEQ multiplex PCR assay. The clones in this table, taken by TCRdb from immuneACCESS, are in-frame only. Not every clone is retained; where verified, under half of the shortfall comes from an unresolved V gene, and the cause of the rest is unknown. This sample is represented by about 200,000 clones; 88% of them were singletons. The ten largest account for about 1.7% of the sample. The sample comprised peripheral blood. The receptor set was obtained from a man younger than 30 with active or convalescent COVID-19.

The genes are TRBV27 and TRBJ2-7, with 8 bases that match TRBD1. With V trimmed by 5 bases and J by 5 bases, 8 bases remained unmatched. This CDR3 spans 14 amino acids. Per the germline V gene, CDR1 is MNHEY and CDR2 is SMNVEV (reference sequence). The CDR3 is CASSPRTGTHEQYF. The CDR3 DNA is TGTGCCAGCAGTCCGCGGACAGGGACCCACGAGCAGTACTTC.

This sequence joins TRBV6-5 and TRBJ1-2, with 8 bases fitting TRBD1. V shed 6 bases, J shed 2 bases, and the junction held 2 bases outside the gene matches. The CDR3 length is 13 residues. CDR1 and CDR2 from the germline V gene are MNHEY and SVGAGI. CDR3 loop: CASSWDRNYGYTF. CDR3 DNA: TGTGCCAGCAGCTGGGACAGGAACTATGGCTACACCTTC.

V gene TRBV28 combines with J gene TRBJ2-3; 7 nucleotides line up with TRBD2. Germline loops: CDR1 MDHEN, CDR2 SYDVKM. The CDR3 loop spans 16 amino acids. V was pared by 5 bases and J by 0 bases, with 8 bases of the junction left unmatched. CDR3: CASSLGEGPSTDTQYF. The CDR3 DNA follows: TGTGCCAGCAGTCTGGGGGAGGGACCTAGCACAGATACGCAGTATTTT.

V usage is TRBV15 and J usage is TRBJ1-5; D is undetermined. Per germline, CDR1 LNHNV and CDR2 YYDKDF (reference sequence). The length of the CDR3 is 13 residues. V was clipped by 2 bases and J by 4 bases, with 6 bases between them. The CDR3 loop reads CATSRRGNQPQHF. As DNA, the CDR3 is TGTGCCACCAGCAGAAGAGGGAATCAGCCCCAGCATTTT. Complete variable domain (other parts from reference TRBV15 and TRBJ1-5): DAMVIQNPRYQVTQFGKPVTLSCSQTLNHNVMYWYQQKSSQAPKLLFHYYDKDFNNEADTPDNFQSRRPNTSFCFLDIRSPGLGDTAMYLCATSRRGNQPQHFGDGTRLSIL.

This chain uses TRBV12-3 or TRBV12-4 with TRBJ2-3, with D possibly being TRBD1 (5 bases). This CDR3 comprises 13 residues. Trimming shortened V by 5 bases and J by 4 bases, and 10 bases separated the two germline ends. CDR3 loop: CASSTTTADTQYF. The DNA of the CDR3 is TGTGCCAGCAGTACGACGACAGCAGATACGCAGTATTTT.

The CDR3 loop is CASSLDRGHDEQYF. The CDR3 region has the DNA TGTGCCAGCAGCTTAGACAGGGGTCACGACGAGCAGTACTTC. The chain is built from TRBV7-9 and TRBJ2-7, with 7 bases that match TRBD1. The CDR3 spans 14 residues. J lost 5 bases, V lost 1 base, and 5 bases had no gene match. Per germline, CDR1 SEHNR and CDR2 FQNEAQ (reference sequence).

J is TRBJ2-3 and V is TRBV7-3; tentatively, D is TRBD1 (6 bases). The CDR3 extends over 14 amino acids. Trimming shortened V by 5 bases and J by 0 bases, and 9 bases separated the two germline ends. CDR1 and CDR2 (germline): SGHTA, FQGTGA. DNA of the CDR3: TGTGCCAGCAGCCCGGACAGTAGCACAGATACGCAGTATTTT. Translated: CASSPDSSTDTQYF.

The rearrangement links TRBV30 to TRBJ2-3; D unclear. Germline CDR1 and CDR2: GTSNPN and SVGIG (reference sequence). Trimming pared 0 bases from V and 2 bases from J, leaving 9 bases between. The CDR3 extends over 14 amino acids. The CDR3 spells CAWSVLGITDTQYF. As DNA, the CDR3 is TGTGCCTGGAGTGTTCTCGGTATCACAGATACGCAGTATTTT.

The chain employs TRBV4-3 and TRBJ1-2; 7 nucleotides agree with TRBD1. Trimming at V came to 0 bases and at J to 8 bases, leaving 6 bases not matched to a gene. The CDR3 loop spans 14 amino acids. The germline V gene encodes CDR1 LGHNA and CDR2 YSLEER. The CDR3 DNA reads TGCGCCAGCAGCCAAGATCTGACAGGGCGGGGCTACACCTTC. Its translation: CASSQDLTGRGYTF.

The genes are TRBV5-1 and TRBJ1-1; the match to TRBD1 covers 7 bases. Germline lookup yields CDR1 SGHRS and CDR2 YFSETQ. The V segment lost 3 bases and the J segment 1 base; nucleotides outside the gene matches: 6. This CDR3 is built from 15 residues. The DNA of the CDR3 is TGCGCCAGCAGCTCCGGGGGACAGAGGAACACTGAAGCTTTCTTT. It yields the protein CASSSGGQRNTEAFF.

This rearrangement joins TRBV10-3 to TRBJ2-6; D unresolved. The CDR3 has 15 residues. Germline CDR1 is ENHRY and CDR2 is SYGVKD. The germline V and J ends were trimmed by 2 bases and 1 base, with 6 bases remaining between them. In DNA, the CDR3 is TGTGCCATCAGTGAGATCGGGTCTGGGGCCAACGTCCTGACTTTC. It encodes CAISEIGSGANVLTF.

This sequence joins TRBV19 and TRBJ2-6, with D perhaps matching TRBD1 (5 bases). V shed 3 bases and J shed 0 bases, with 6 bases lying between them. This CDR3 has 15 amino acids. The germline V gene encodes CDR1 LNHDA and CDR2 SQIVND (reference sequence). The CDR3 loop reads CASSMGLSGANVLTF. The DNA of the CDR3 is TGTGCCAGTAGTATGGGGCTCTCTGGGGCCAACGTCCTGACTTTC.

The chain carries TRBV24-1 and TRBJ2-3, with TRBD2 identical over 10 bases. The V gene end was trimmed by 10 bases and the J gene end by 2 bases; junction bases not matched to a gene: 8. The CDR3 is made up of 15 amino acids. CDR1 is KGHDR and CDR2 is SFDVKD in the germline V gene. CDR3 bases: TGTGCCACTAGTAGCGGGGGGCTTCACACAGATACGCAGTATTTT. Its translation is CATSSGGLHTDTQYF.

The rearrangement joins TRBV30 to TRBJ1-2, with 7 nucleotides matching TRBD1. Unmatched junction bases numbered 8, after V lost 2 bases and J lost 8 bases. Germline CDR1 and CDR2: GTSNPN and SVGIG (reference sequence). The CDR3 covers 13 residues. The CDR3 sequence: CAWSSTGPKGYTF. The CDR3 DNA follows: TGTGCCTGGAGTTCGACAGGGCCGAAAGGCTACACCTTC.

To note about this clone: Other nucleotide sequences from this sample produce the same CDR3. The chain uses TRBV6-5 and TRBJ1-6; 8 nucleotides agree with TRBD1. V was pared by 6 bases and J by 14 bases, with 15 bases of the junction left unmatched. Germline V lookup: CDR1 MNHEY, CDR2 SVGAGI. This CDR3 region has 15 residues. The CDR3 loop reads CASSRKLTGGVTLHF. In DNA, the CDR3 is TGTGCCAGCAGCCGTAAACTCACAGGGGGAGTCACCCTCCACTTT.